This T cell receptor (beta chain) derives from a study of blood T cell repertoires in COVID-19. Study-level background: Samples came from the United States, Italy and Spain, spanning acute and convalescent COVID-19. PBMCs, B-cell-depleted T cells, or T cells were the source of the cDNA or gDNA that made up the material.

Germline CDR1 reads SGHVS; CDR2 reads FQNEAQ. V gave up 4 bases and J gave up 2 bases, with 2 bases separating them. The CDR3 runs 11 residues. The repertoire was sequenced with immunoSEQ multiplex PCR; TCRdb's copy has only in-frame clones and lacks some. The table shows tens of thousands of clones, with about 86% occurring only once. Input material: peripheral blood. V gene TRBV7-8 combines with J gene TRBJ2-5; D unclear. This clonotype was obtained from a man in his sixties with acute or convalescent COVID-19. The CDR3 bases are TGTGCCAGCAGCTCTCAAGAGACCCAGTACTTC. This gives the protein CASSSQETQYF.